The 21 T cell receptor beta chains reported below all come from one sample, sequenced in a study of metastatic and nonmetastatic thyroid tumors. All patients were treatment-naive before thyroid surgery. TCRdb used MiXCR to call clones anew from the PCR reads. The sample gives roughly 33,000 clones, over 15% of which show up once; roughly 7% is in the top ten. Specimen: blood. All receptors come from a female donor with papillary thyroid cancer or a benign thyroid nodule (not recorded which). Some clones in this sample may be carry-over from other donors' samples.

The V gene is TRBV27, the J gene TRBJ1-1, with TRBD1 as a possible D gene (6 bases). The V end lost 8 bases, the J end lost 2 bases, and 18 bases lay between the germline ends. The CDR3 is made up of 15 amino acids. Germline V lookup: CDR1 MNHEY, CDR2 SMNVEV (reference sequence). The CDR3 spells CASVKVDRPNTEAFF. CDR3 nucleotides: TGTGCCAGCGTTAAAGTGGACAGACCTAACACTGAAGCTTTCTTT.

The chain uses TRBV5-4 and TRBJ2-3, with TRBD1 identical over 10 bases. The junction had 5 bases not matched to a gene; V was cut back by 0 bases and J by 1 base. The CDR3 sequence is 17 residues long. Germline CDR1 is SGHNT and CDR2 is YYREEE (reference sequence). The DNA for the CDR3 is TGTGCCAGCAGCTTGGTCTCGACAGGGGGCGGCACAGATACGCAGTATTTT. Translating it yields CASSLVSTGGGTDTQYF. The full variable domain, in which reference TRBV5-4 and TRBJ2-3 provide the parts outside the CDR3, is ETGVTQSPTHLIKTRGQQVTLRCSSQSGHNTVSWYQQALGQGPQFIFQYYREEENGRGNFPPRFSGLQFPNYSSELNVNALELDDSALYLCASSLVSTGGGTDTQYFGPGTRLTVL.

The rearrangement joins TRBV11-2 to TRBJ1-2; D possibly corresponds to TRBD1 (5 bases). V was clipped by 3 bases and J by 0 bases, with 11 bases between them. This CDR3 has 15 amino acids. Germline V lookup: CDR1 SGHAT, CDR2 FQNNGV. The CDR3 loop reads CASSLGTSPNYGYTF. The CDR3 DNA follows: TGTGCCAGCAGCTTGGGGACGTCCCCTAACTATGGCTACACCTTC.

There are many counts of this clone. The chain carries TRBV24-1 and TRBJ2-5; tentatively, D is TRBD2 (7 bases). Germline V CDR1 and CDR2: KGHDR, SFDVKD. The CDR3 is 16 amino acids. The ends were cut back, 0 bases at V and 4 bases at J, with 14 bases in the middle. The CDR3 DNA reads TGTGCCACCAGTGATTTGGAGGTGGGGGGGGCAGAGACCCAGTACTTC. This encodes CATSDLEVGGAETQYF.

Comment on this clone: The junction does not match germline at one end; this may be a read error. The genes are TRBV19 and TRBJ2-1; D remains unclear. CDR3 length equals 13 residues. Germline V gene lookup returns CDR1 LNHDA and CDR2 SQIVND (reference sequence). CDR3: CVSSQDPRNEQFF. The CDR3 nucleotides read TGTGTCAGTAGTCAGGACCCTAGAAATGAGCAGTTCTTC.

This clone has a count of ten or more. The V gene is TRBV6-1, the J gene TRBJ1-4; D unclear. The germline CDR1 and CDR2 sequences are MNHNS and SASEGT. The CDR3 spans 15 residues. Trimming took 2 bases from V and 5 from J, leaving 12 bases between them. In DNA, the CDR3 is TGTGCCAGCAGTGAATTGAGACCCACCAATGAAAAACTGTTTTTT. This sequence encodes CASSELRPTNEKLFF.

This clone was counted at least ten times. The chain carries TRBV2 and TRBJ1-6, with 8 bases that match TRBD1. V was pared by 5 bases and J by 10 bases, with 13 bases of the junction left unmatched. Germline V gene sequence: CDR1 SNHLY, CDR2 FYNNEI. CDR3 length: 16 residues. CDR3 sequence (DNA): TGTGCCAGCAGTACGATCGGACAGGGAGTAGCATCACCCCTCCACTTT. Protein: CASSTIGQGVASPLHF.

The sample holds many counts of this clone. V gene TRBV9 combines with J gene TRBJ2-1, with 9 bases lining up with TRBD1. After removal of 2 bases from V and 2 bases from J, the junction contained 5 bases not matched to a gene. The CDR3 spans 16 residues. Germline assignment: CDR1 SGDLS and CDR2 YYNGEE. The CDR3 is CASSVQGDRAYNEQFF. The CDR3 DNA reads TGTGCCAGCAGCGTCCAGGGGGACAGGGCCTACAATGAGCAGTTCTTC.

The chain uses TRBV2 and TRBJ1-5, with 7 bases that match TRBD1. After removal of 4 bases from V and 12 bases from J, the junction contained 18 bases not matched to a gene. Germline V gene lookup returns CDR1 SNHLY and CDR2 FYNNEI. CDR3 size: 16 residues. CDR3 in amino acids: CASSGNRGFGNQNQHF. The CDR3 DNA is TGTGCCAGCAGTGGAAACAGGGGCTTCGGAAATCAAAACCAGCATTTT.

The rearrangement uses TRBV5-1 and TRBJ2-7; 9 bases are a match to TRBD1. With V trimmed by 3 bases and J by 0 bases, 4 bases remained unmatched. CDR1 is SGHRS and CDR2 is YFSETQ in the germline V gene. CDR3 length equals 15 residues. The CDR3 reads CASSWGQGGSYEQYF. CDR3 nucleotides: TGCGCCAGCAGCTGGGGACAGGGAGGCTCCTACGAGCAGTACTTC.

Regarding this clone: Relative to the germline gene, one junction end is altered; a read error may explain this. The genes are TRBV19 and TRBJ2-1; D not certain. CDR3 length: 15 amino acids. Per the germline V gene, CDR1 is LNHDA and CDR2 is SQIVND (reference sequence). The CDR3 sequence is CATREQSSSYNDQFF. The CDR3 nucleotides are TGTGCCACGAGAGAGCAAAGCAGCTCCTACAATGATCAGTTCTTC.

V is TRBV6-1 and J is TRBJ2-2, with 10 bases fitting TRBD2. V lost 2 bases, J lost 7 bases, and 7 bases stayed unmatched. The V gene's germline CDR1 is MNHNS and CDR2 SASEGT. CDR3 length equals 16 residues. Written as DNA, the CDR3 is TGTGCCAGCAGTGAACGGACTAGCGGTACCAACGGGGAGCTGTTTTTT. Amino acids: CASSERTSGTNGELFF.

About this clone: Because the CDR3 is missing its conserved closing phenylalanine or tryptophan, this is likely a read error. The chain is built from TRBV5-4 and TRBJ2-5; D remains unclear. Deletions cut 0 bases from V and 5 bases from J, with 14 bases between. The CDR3 runs to 15 residues. Germline V gene lookup returns CDR1 SGHNT and CDR2 YYREEE (reference sequence). CDR3 nucleotide sequence: TGTGCCAGCAGCTTGGCCCTGGCAGTATGGGAGACCCAGTACCTC. This sequence encodes CASSLALAVWETQYL.

This chain uses TRBV12-3 or TRBV12-4 with TRBJ2-2; 7 bases line up with TRBD1. V lost 5 bases, J lost 4 bases, and 13 bases stayed unmatched. CDR3 length equals 17 residues. CDR3 region: CASSLNLGQRTTGELFF. In DNA form, the CDR3 reads TGTGCCAGCAGTCTTAATTTGGGACAGAGGACCACCGGGGAGCTGTTTTTT.

V usage is TRBV11-2 and J usage is TRBJ2-7; the D gene is possibly TRBD2 (6 bases). V lost 2 bases and J lost 0, with 14 bases in between. CDR1 and CDR2 from the germline V gene are SGHAT and FQNNGV. The CDR3 loop spans 16 amino acids. The chain's CDR3 is CASSLSTGASSYEQYF. The CDR3 nucleotides read TGTGCCAGCAGCTTAAGTACGGGAGCCAGCTCCTACGAGCAGTACTTC. The complete variable domain, with remaining parts taken from reference TRBV11-2 and TRBJ2-7, reads EAGVAQSPRYKIIEKRQSVAFWCNPISGHATLYWYQQILGQGPKLLIQFQNNGVVDDSQLPKDRFSAERLKGVDSTLKIQPAKLEDSAVYLCASSLSTGASSYEQYFGPGTRLTVT.

This clone came up many times. At one end the junction does not follow the germline gene, possibly because of a read error. The chain recombines TRBV19 with TRBJ2-3, with TRBD2 matching over 9 bases. Germline CDR1 reads LNHDA; CDR2 reads SQIVND (reference sequence). The CDR3 runs to 14 residues. CDR3 protein: CASSIAGVSDTQYF. In DNA, the CDR3 is TGTGCCAGTAGCATAGCGGGAGTATCAGATACGCAGTATTTT. Combining the CDR3 with reference TRBV19 and TRBJ2-3 gives the whole variable domain DGGITQSPKYLFRKEGQNVTLSCEQNLNHDAMYWYRQDPGQGLRLIYYSQIVNDFQKGDIAEGYSVSREKKESFPLTVTSAQKNPTAFYLCASSIAGVSDTQYFGPGTRLTVL.

This clone was seen many times. V usage is TRBV3-1 and J usage is TRBJ2-1; TRBD2 matches 12 bases. The CDR3 totals 14 residues. With V trimmed by 4 bases and J by 9 bases, 4 bases remained unmatched. CDR1 is LGHDT, CDR2 YNNKEL, per germline (reference sequence). DNA for the CDR3: TGTGCCAGCAGCCCTAGCGGGAGGGAGGGTGAGCAGTTCTTC. Translation: CASSPSGREGEQFF.

This clone showed up many times. The chain carries TRBV12-3 or TRBV12-4 and TRBJ1-3, with unresolved D. V lost 5 bases, J lost 0 bases, and 8 bases lay in between. This CDR3 comprises 14 residues. The CDR3 sequence is CASSTPNSGNTIYF. The CDR3 DNA follows: TGTGCCAGCAGTACACCGAACTCTGGAAACACCATATATTTT.

This clone was seen repeatedly, ten times or more. V gene TRBV20-1 combines with J gene TRBJ1-1; no firm D call. This CDR3 has 13 residues. V dropped 2 bases and J dropped 5 bases, with 12 bases sitting between them. The V gene's germline CDR1 is DFQATT and CDR2 SNEGSKA (reference sequence). The CDR3 DNA follows: TGCAGTGCTAGATCCCCTGAGGAGACTGAAGCTTTCTTT. Translation gives CSARSPEETEAFF.

The chain has TRBV12-3 or TRBV12-4 and TRBJ2-7; 9 bases match TRBD2. V was clipped by 5 bases and J by 1 base; unmatched bases: 9. The CDR3 has 16 amino acids. The CDR3 reads CASSLQTSGGSYEQYF. As DNA, the CDR3 is TGTGCCAGCAGTCTCCAGACTAGCGGAGGATCCTACGAGCAGTACTTC.

This chain uses TRBV6-2 or TRBV6-3 with TRBJ2-1; 11 nucleotides match TRBD2. V gave up 7 bases and J gave up 0 bases; unmatched junction bases: 14. The V gene's germline CDR1 is MNHEY and CDR2 SVGEGT. This CDR3 has 19 residues. The CDR3 DNA sequence: TGTGCCAGCACCGGAACCGGGACTAGCGGATACAGCTCCTACAATGAGCAGTTCTTC. Residues: CASTGTGTSGYSSYNEQFF.